The 21 T cell receptor beta chains reported below all come from one sample, sequenced in a study of T cells in narcolepsy. Here immunoSEQ multiplex PCR was the method, and the copy in TCRdb shows in-frame clones only, minus some. The repertoire includes 30,000 or so clones, 82% of them detected once, and less than 1.2% sits in the top ten. The sequencing sample was made of CD45RA- memory CD4+ T cells from PBMCs. These receptor sequences come from a human donor with narcolepsy.

The V and J genes are TRBV5-6 and TRBJ1-6; D is uncertain. V was pared by 4 bases and J by 8 bases, with 13 bases between. The CDR3 has 14 residues. The germline V gene has CDR1 SGHDT and CDR2 YYEEEE. The CDR3: CASSQKVWDSPLHF. The CDR3 nucleotides read TGTGCCAGCAGCCAGAAAGTATGGGATTCACCCCTCCACTTT.

This clone has a single count. V usage is TRBV6-1 and J usage is TRBJ1-2; D unresolved. CDR1 and CDR2 from the germline V gene are MNHNS and SASEGT. Trimming took off 6 bases at V and 5 bases at J, with 10 bases between the two ends. The CDR3 consists of 12 residues. CDR3 nucleotides: TGTGCCAGCAGCAAGGACGGATATGGCTACACCTTC. Translating it yields CASSKDGYGYTF.

The rearrangement links TRBV18 to TRBJ1-4, with 9 positions matching TRBD1. The ends lost 2 bases at V and 8 bases at J; junction bases unmatched: 3. CDR1 KGHSH and CDR2 LQKENI come from the germline V gene. The CDR3 contains 14 residues. CDR3 protein: CASSPIQGAEKLFF. CDR3 nucleotide sequence: TGTGCCAGCTCACCAATACAGGGGGCCGAAAAACTGTTTTTT.

The CDR3 nucleotides read TGTGCCAGCGTGACACAGGGGGCCTATGGCTACACCTTC. This codes for CASVTQGAYGYTF. The V and J genes are TRBV5-4 and TRBJ1-2; 9 bases are a match to TRBD1. Germline assignment: CDR1 SGHNT and CDR2 YYREEE (reference sequence). The V segment lost 7 bases and the J segment 4 bases; nucleotides outside the gene matches: 5. There are 13 residues in the CDR3.

This clone was seen only a few times. The CDR3 nucleotides read TGTGCCAGCAGCCCAAAGGGGGAAAAACTGTTTTTT. Its translation is CASSPKGEKLFF. The gene calls are TRBV14 and TRBJ1-4; D is perhaps TRBD1 (5 bases). V shed 4 bases and J shed 8 bases, with 8 bases lying between them. This CDR3 has 12 residues. Germline CDR1 and CDR2: SGHDN and FVKESK.

The rearrangement links TRBV5-4 to TRBJ1-1, with D uncertain. V was cut by 0 bases and J by 1 base, with 7 bases left in between. Germline loops: CDR1 SGHNT, CDR2 YYREEE (reference sequence). The CDR3 sequence is 14 residues long. CDR3 DNA: TGTGCCAGCAGCTTGGCCGTCCCGAACACTGAAGCTTTCTTT. Translated: CASSLAVPNTEAFF. The variable domain in full, with the rest retrieved from reference TRBV5-4 and TRBJ1-1, is ETGVTQSPTHLIKTRGQQVTLRCSSQSGHNTVSWYQQALGQGPQFIFQYYREEENGRGNFPPRFSGLQFPNYSSELNVNALELDDSALYLCASSLAVPNTEAFFGQGTRLTVV.

This clone has only a few counts. Other DNA variants within this sample encode the same CDR3. The chain joins TRBV2 to TRBJ2-1; the match to TRBD2 covers 13 bases. Germline V lookup: CDR1 SNHLY, CDR2 FYNNEI. The CDR3 contains 17 residues. Unmatched junction bases numbered 7, after V lost 5 bases and J lost 3 bases. CDR3 coding DNA: TGTGCCAGCAGTTATAGTGGACTAGCGGGAGTCTACAATGAGCAGTTCTTC. Its translation: CASSYSGLAGVYNEQFF.

This chain uses TRBV28 with TRBJ2-7; D could derive from TRBD1 or TRBD2 (7 bases each). CDR3 length: 16 residues. CDR1 and CDR2 from the germline V gene are MDHEN and SYDVKM. V shed 5 bases and J shed 2 bases, with 19 bases lying between them. CDR3 DNA: TGTGCCAGCAGTGCTCGAGTCAGGGGGGGGGCCTACGAGCAGTACTTC. Translated, it gives CASSARVRGGAYEQYF.

This chain uses TRBV27 with TRBJ2-7; D might be TRBD1 or TRBD2, each matching 5 bases. The CDR3 consists of 16 residues. V was trimmed by 3 bases and J by 7 bases, leaving 22 bases between them. Germline assignment: CDR1 MNHEY and CDR2 SMNVEV (reference sequence). DNA for the CDR3: TGTGCCAGCAGTTTCCGGGGACCTGCCTCACCCCTAGAGCAGTACTTC. It specifies CASSFRGPASPLEQYF.

The chain employs TRBV6-1 and TRBJ1-1; 7 nucleotides match TRBD1. J was trimmed by 3 bases and V by 4 bases; bases with no gene match: 5. This CDR3 region has 14 residues. Per germline, CDR1 MNHNS and CDR2 SASEGT. CDR3 sequence: CASSGRTGYTEAFF. Written as DNA, the CDR3 is TGTGCCAGCAGTGGACGGACAGGTTACACTGAAGCTTTCTTT.

The genes are TRBV4-2 and TRBJ2-5; D unresolved. V was clipped by 0 bases and J by 4 bases, with 9 bases between them. CDR3 length equals 14 residues. CDR1 is LGHNA, CDR2 YNFKEQ, per germline. CDR3 protein: CASSQDGTGETQYF. DNA of the CDR3: TGTGCCAGCAGCCAAGATGGAACGGGAGAGACCCAGTACTTC.

This chain links TRBV6-5 with TRBJ1-2; 11 nucleotides match TRBD1. This CDR3 comprises 13 residues. V trimming: 8 bases; J trimming: 4 bases; junction bases outside the gene matches: 3. Germline V lookup: CDR1 MNHEY, CDR2 SVGAGI. For the CDR3, the DNA is TGTGCCAGCCGGACAGGGGGCGCCTATGGCTACACCTTC. This encodes CASRTGGAYGYTF.

The rearrangement joins TRBV10-3 to TRBJ2-3; D not certain. This CDR3 has 12 residues. Germline values: CDR1 ENHRY, CDR2 SYGVKD. Trimming took 0 bases from V and 4 from J, leaving 2 bases between them. CDR3 in amino acids: CAISESSDTQYF. CDR3 in DNA: TGTGCCATCAGTGAGTCGTCAGATACGCAGTATTTT.

V gene TRBV30 combines with J gene TRBJ1-5; 8 bases line up with TRBD1. The germline CDR1 and CDR2 sequences are GTSNPN and SVGIG (reference sequence). V was clipped by 7 bases and J by 7 bases; unmatched bases: 9. This CDR3 is 13 amino acids long. The CDR3 region is CAYTTGARQPQHF. The DNA of the CDR3 is TGTGCCTATACGACAGGGGCGCGGCAGCCCCAGCATTTT.

The rearrangement uses TRBV7-8 and TRBJ1-1; D may be TRBD1 (6 bases). This CDR3 is 14 amino acids long. CDR1 is SGHVS, CDR2 FQNEAQ, per germline. Trimming stripped 5 bases from V and 5 bases from J, with 15 bases between. DNA of the CDR3: TGTGCCAGCAGCGGCGGACAGATTAGGACTGAAGCTTTCTTT. Translated, it gives CASSGGQIRTEAFF.

The chain uses TRBV19 and TRBJ1-5; 10 positions agree with TRBD1. The CDR3 is 16 amino acids. V lost 5 bases to trimming and J lost 5 bases; unmatched junction nucleotides: 9. Germline V lookup: CDR1 LNHDA, CDR2 SQIVND (reference sequence). The CDR3 DNA reads TGTGCCAGTAGTCGCCGGGACAGGGGCAGTTATCAGCCCCAGCATTTT. The encoded protein is CASSRRDRGSYQPQHF.

This clone occurred once. The chain employs TRBV5-4 and TRBJ2-3, with 9 bases fitting TRBD1. The CDR3 spans 16 residues. The germline V gene has CDR1 SGHNT and CDR2 YYREEE (reference sequence). The V segment lost 4 bases and the J segment 3 bases; nucleotides outside the gene matches: 9. CDR3 loop: CASSKPGQGITDTQYF. DNA of the CDR3: TGTGCCAGCAGCAAACCGGGACAGGGTATAACAGATACGCAGTATTTT.

CDR3: CASSEGLGGQPQHF. CDR3 coding DNA: TGTGCCAGCAGTGAAGGGTTGGGAGGTCAGCCCCAGCATTTT. This chain joins TRBV6-1 and TRBJ1-5; D gene ambiguous. Germline V gene sequence: CDR1 MNHNS, CDR2 SASEGT. The V end was cut by 1 base, the J end by 6 bases, with 10 bases between. The CDR3 length is 14 residues.

The rearrangement links TRBV5-1 to TRBJ2-3, with 12 bases lining up with TRBD1. There are 15 residues in the CDR3. V trimming: 3 bases; J trimming: 3 bases; junction bases outside the gene matches: 2. In germline, CDR1 is SGHRS, CDR2 YFSETQ. CDR3 loop: CASSSGQGATDTQYF. The CDR3 DNA reads as TGCGCCAGCAGCTCGGGACAGGGGGCAACAGATACGCAGTATTTT.

This chain links TRBV2 with TRBJ1-1; the D is unclear. The germline CDR1 and CDR2 sequences are SNHLY and FYNNEI. The CDR3 loop spans 14 amino acids. The V and J ends lost 2 bases and 3 bases respectively, with 10 bases between them. The CDR3 DNA sequence: TGTGCCAGCAGTGAAAGGTTCCGGGACACTGAAGCTTTCTTT. It encodes CASSERFRDTEAFF.

In this sample, this clone turned up a few times. The chain recombines TRBV6-1 with TRBJ1-6, with 8 bases lining up with TRBD1. This CDR3 is 15 amino acids long. J was trimmed by 10 bases and V by 2 bases; bases with no gene match: 7. Germline loops: CDR1 MNHNS, CDR2 SASEGT. Here the CDR3 DNA reads TGTGCCAGCAGTGAACAGAGGACAGGGTTATCACCCCTCCACTTT. This translates into CASSEQRTGLSPLHF.